This TCR beta chain was identified during a study of naive and memory T cell subsets. There are 14 residues in the CDR3. V was cut by 2 bases and J by 2 bases, with 7 bases left in between. Germline loops: CDR1 SGHTA, CDR2 FQGTGA. This clonotype was recorded a few times. Two oligonucleotides, mixed equimolar, formed the beta constant-region primer covering TRBC1 and TRBC2. One entry per CDR3 protein results from TCRdb running MiXCR on the UMI-ligation and nested PCR reads. This table has tens of thousands of distinct CDR3 sequences, about 14% appearing once. CMV status came from CD4+ IFNgamma after overnight CMV lysate stimulation.

The J gene is TRBJ1-3, the V gene TRBV7-3, with D perhaps TRBD1 (5 bases). The TCR was taken from a human donor in good health. Material: effector memory CD4+ T cells from blood. Subset indicated: effector memory, CD45RA- CD27-. DNA of the CDR3: TGTGCCAGCAGCTTAGGGGGACCTGGAAACACCATATATTTT. Its translation: CASSLGGPGNTIYF.